The 8 T cell receptor beta chains presented below share a single source sample, sequenced in a study of memory CD4+ T cells and cytomegalovirus serostatus. The sort gate was single viable CD3+CD4+CD8-CD45RO+ cells for memory CD4+ T cells. The table came from immunoSEQ multiplex PCR; TCRdb's copy has only in-frame clones and leaves some out. This sample has approximately 47,000 clones, with about 77% found just once. Material for sequencing was memory CD4+ T cells from blood. The receptors were sampled from an adult in good health and CMV-seronegative.

Concerning this clone itself: Distinct nucleotide sequences in the sample also encode this CDR3. This chain joins TRBV18 and TRBJ1-1; a weak D match, TRBD1 (6 bases). Germline V gene sequence: CDR1 KGHSH, CDR2 LQKENI. CDR3 length: 13 amino acids. The ends were cut back, 6 bases at V and 4 bases at J, with 12 bases in the middle. In DNA form, the CDR3 reads TGTGCCAGCTCGCGAACAGGGCGCACTGAAGCTTTCTTT. It is translated as CASSRTGRTEAFF.

This CDR3 reads CASSPPGMFYGYTF. CDR3 sequence (DNA): TGTGCCAGCAGCCCCCCGGGCATGTTCTATGGCTACACCTTC. The J gene is TRBJ1-2, the V gene TRBV7-2; D remains ambiguous. The germline V and J ends were trimmed by 5 bases and 4 bases, with 14 bases remaining between them. Per the germline V gene, CDR1 is SGHTA and CDR2 is FQGNSA. CDR3 length: 14 residues.

The chain is built from TRBV7-2 and TRBJ1-2, with D perhaps matching TRBD1 (5 bases). Germline lookup yields CDR1 SGHTA and CDR2 FQGNSA. V lost 5 bases and J 0 bases, leaving 13 bases between the germline ends. The CDR3 length is 15 residues. CDR3 nucleotide sequence: TGTGCCAGCAGCCAACGGGACCCAGCTAACTATGGCTACACCTTC. Translated: CASSQRDPANYGYTF.

The J gene is TRBJ2-3, the V gene TRBV2; TRBD1 or TRBD2 may be the D gene (6 bases each). The ends were cut back, 6 bases at V and 0 bases at J, with 19 bases in the middle. The length of the CDR3 is 17 residues. Germline loops: CDR1 SNHLY, CDR2 FYNNEI. The CDR3 spells CASRERRGTPSTDTQYF. The CDR3 DNA reads as TGTGCCAGCAGAGAAAGGAGGGGGACTCCAAGCACAGATACGCAGTATTTT.

The chain joins TRBV28 to TRBJ1-1; D might be TRBD1 (5 bases). Germline lookup yields CDR1 MDHEN and CDR2 SYDVKM. CDR3 length equals 13 residues. V shed 3 bases and J shed 9 bases, with 14 bases lying between them. The CDR3 nucleotides are TGTGCCAGCAGTTTTGGGGGGAACATAAAAGCTTTCTTT. Residues: CASSFGGNIKAFF.

V is TRBV5-6 and J is TRBJ1-1; perhaps TRBD1 as D (5 bases). Trimming took off 2 bases at V and 5 bases at J, with 13 bases between the two ends. The CDR3 contains 14 residues. Germline V gene sequence: CDR1 SGHDT, CDR2 YYEEEE. CDR3 sequence reads: CASSFSSGWTEAFF. For the CDR3, the DNA is TGTGCCAGCAGCTTTTCCTCAGGGTGGACTGAAGCTTTCTTT.

CDR3 sequence: CASTYLGTGNTGELFF. The CDR3 nucleotides are TGTGCCAGCACCTATCTGGGGACAGGAAACACCGGGGAGCTGTTTTTT. The chain is built from TRBV6-6 and TRBJ2-2, with 8 nucleotides matching TRBD1. The CDR3 consists of 16 residues. Unmatched junction bases numbered 9, after V lost 7 bases and J lost 2 bases. Germline V lookup: CDR1 MNHNY, CDR2 SVGAGI (reference sequence).

This chain joins TRBV7-9 and TRBJ2-2; 10 bases fit TRBD1. Germline assignment: CDR1 SEHNR and CDR2 FQNEAQ (reference sequence). V trimming: 5 bases; J trimming: 4 bases; junction bases outside the gene matches: 7. This CDR3 contains 16 residues. CDR3: CASSQRQGAGTGELFF. The CDR3 DNA reads as TGTGCCAGCAGCCAGCGACAGGGGGCCGGCACCGGGGAGCTGTTTTTT.